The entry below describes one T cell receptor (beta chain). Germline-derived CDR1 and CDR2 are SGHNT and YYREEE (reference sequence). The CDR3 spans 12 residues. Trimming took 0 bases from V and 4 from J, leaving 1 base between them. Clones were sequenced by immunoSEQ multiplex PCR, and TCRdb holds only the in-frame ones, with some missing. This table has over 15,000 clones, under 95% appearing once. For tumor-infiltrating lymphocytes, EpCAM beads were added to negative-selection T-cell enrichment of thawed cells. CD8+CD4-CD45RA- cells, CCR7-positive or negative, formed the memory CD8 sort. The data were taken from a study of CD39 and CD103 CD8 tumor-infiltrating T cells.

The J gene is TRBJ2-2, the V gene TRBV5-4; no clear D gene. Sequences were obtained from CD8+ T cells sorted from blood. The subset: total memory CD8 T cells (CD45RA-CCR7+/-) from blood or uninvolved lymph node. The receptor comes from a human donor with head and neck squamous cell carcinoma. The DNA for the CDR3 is TGTGCCAGCAGCTTGGCCACCGGGGAGCTGTTTTTT. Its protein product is CASSLATGELFF. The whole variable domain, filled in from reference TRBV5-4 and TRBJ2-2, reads ETGVTQSPTHLIKTRGQQVTLRCSSQSGHNTVSWYQQALGQGPQFIFQYYREEENGRGNFPPRFSGLQFPNYSSELNVNALELDDSALYLCASSLATGELFFGEGSRLTVL.